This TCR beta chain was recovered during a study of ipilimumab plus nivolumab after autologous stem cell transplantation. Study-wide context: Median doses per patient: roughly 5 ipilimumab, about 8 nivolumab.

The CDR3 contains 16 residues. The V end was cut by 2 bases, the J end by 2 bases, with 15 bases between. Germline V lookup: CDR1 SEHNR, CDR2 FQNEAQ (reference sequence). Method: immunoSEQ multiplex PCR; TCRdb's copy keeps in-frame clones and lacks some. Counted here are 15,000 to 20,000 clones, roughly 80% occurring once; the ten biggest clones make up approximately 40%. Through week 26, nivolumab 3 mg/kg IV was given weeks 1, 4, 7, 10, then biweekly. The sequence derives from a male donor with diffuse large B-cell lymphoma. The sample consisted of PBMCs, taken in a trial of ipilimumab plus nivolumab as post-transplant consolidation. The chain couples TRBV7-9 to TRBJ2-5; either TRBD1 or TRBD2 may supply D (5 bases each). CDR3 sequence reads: CASSLNRGVIQETQYF. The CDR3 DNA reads TGTGCCAGCAGCTTAAATCGAGGGGTCATACAAGAGACCCAGTACTTC.